This T cell receptor beta chain was captured by sequencing in a study of CD8+ T cells in alopecia areata. Overall study: Among treated patients, oral tofacitinib was administered at 5 to 10 mg twice daily.

Specified treatment: oral pan-JAK inhibitor, 5-10 mg twice daily. Sampling of alopecia areata patients yielded lesional scalp punch biopsies as well as peripheral blood. Following RNA extraction, reverse transcription yielded cDNA that acted as the sequencing template. The protocol was immunoSEQ multiplex PCR, while the TCRdb copy is restricted to in-frame clones and leaves out a portion. This table has approximately 220,000 clones, less than 45% appearing once. This CDR3 contains 14 residues. The germline V gene has CDR1 LNHNV and CDR2 YYDKDF (reference sequence). Trimming left V 0 bases short and J 2 bases short, with 7 bases between.

This TCR derives from a human donor with alopecia areata. The starting material was CD4+ T cells sorted from blood, obtained around week 30, from a patient treated with tofacitinib. The chain employs TRBV15 and TRBJ1-2; D uncertain. CDR3 nucleotides: TGTGCCACCAGCAGAGAGCTCCTGAACTATGGCTACACCTTC. This sequence encodes CATSRELLNYGYTF. The full variable domain, in which reference TRBV15 and TRBJ1-2 provide the parts outside the CDR3, is DAMVIQNPRYQVTQFGKPVTLSCSQTLNHNVMYWYQQKSSQAPKLLFHYYDKDFNNEADTPDNFQSRRPNTSFCFLDIRSPGLGDTAMYLCATSRELLNYGYTFGSGTRLTVV.